This T cell receptor beta chain was observed in a study of cytotoxic CD8 clonotypes in ibrutinib-treated CLL. V gave up 5 bases and J gave up 6 bases, with 17 bases separating them. The germline V gene has CDR1 SGHNT and CDR2 YYREEE (reference sequence). The CDR3 length is 14 residues. Findings of the study overall: Public clonotypes occurred uncommonly; on treatment, they contracted or remained stable. While tracking circulating CD8+ T-cell counts, baseline clonality exceeded that of age-matched healthy donors.

The repertoire was sequenced with immunoSEQ multiplex PCR; TCRdb's copy has only in-frame clones and lacks some. This table holds tens of thousands of clones, around 74% found once. This clone was recorded a few times. Its antigen remains unknown. The specimen was PBMCs, collected before ibrutinib treatment. The sequence was obtained from a human donor with chronic lymphocytic leukemia. This chain uses TRBV5-4 with TRBJ1-2; unclear D gene. The CDR3 DNA follows: TGTGCCAGCAGGGACGGACCCAGATTGGATGGCTACACCTTC. Its translation is CASRDGPRLDGYTF.